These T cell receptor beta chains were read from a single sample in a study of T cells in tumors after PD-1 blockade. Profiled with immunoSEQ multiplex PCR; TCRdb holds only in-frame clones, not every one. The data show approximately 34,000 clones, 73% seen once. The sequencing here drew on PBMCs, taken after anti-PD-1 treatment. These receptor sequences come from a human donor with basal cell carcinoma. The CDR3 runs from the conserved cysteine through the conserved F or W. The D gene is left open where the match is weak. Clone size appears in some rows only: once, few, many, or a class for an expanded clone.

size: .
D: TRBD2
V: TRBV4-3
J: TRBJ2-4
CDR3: CASSQDGAGREDIQYF
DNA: TGCGCCAGCAGCCAAGATGGGGCAGGGAGGGAAGACATTCAGTACTTC

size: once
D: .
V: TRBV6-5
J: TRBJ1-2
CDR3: CASSYGKGVGYGYTF
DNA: TGTGCCAGCAGTTACGGGAAAGGGGTAGGGTATGGCTACACCTTC

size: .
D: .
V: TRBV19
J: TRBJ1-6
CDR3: CASSIGTIYNSPLHF
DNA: TGTGCCAGTAGTATAGGAACCATTTATAATTCACCCCTCCACTTT

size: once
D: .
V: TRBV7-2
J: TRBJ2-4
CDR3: CASSLRPGLAKNIQYF
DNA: TGTGCCAGCAGCTTACGCCCAGGGCTAGCCAAAAACATTCAGTACTTC

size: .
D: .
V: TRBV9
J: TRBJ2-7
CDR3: CASSLGGGSSYEQYF
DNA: TGTGCCAGCAGCCTTGGAGGGGGAAGCTCCTACGAGCAGTACTTC

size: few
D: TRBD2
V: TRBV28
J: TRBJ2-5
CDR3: CASSWRGGGGEETQYF
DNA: TGTGCCAGCAGTTGGCGGGGGGGCGGGGGGGAGGAGACCCAGTACTTC

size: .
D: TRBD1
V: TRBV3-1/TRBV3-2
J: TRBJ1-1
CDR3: CASSLPGQGAANTEAFF
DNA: TGTGCCAGCAGCCTGCCGGGACAGGGGGCGGCGAACACTGAAGCTTTCTTT

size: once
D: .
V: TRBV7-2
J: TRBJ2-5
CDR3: CASSLPGLETQYF
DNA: TGTGCCAGCAGTCTCCCGGGACTAGAGACCCAGTACTTC

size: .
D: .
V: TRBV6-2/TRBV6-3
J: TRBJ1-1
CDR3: CASSPPSWGARAFF
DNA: TGTGCCAGCAGTCCACCCTCATGGGGGGCCAGAGCTTTCTTT

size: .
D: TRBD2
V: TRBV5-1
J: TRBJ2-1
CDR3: CASSSSGRVPLPSYNEQFF
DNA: TGCGCCAGCAGCTCCTCGGGGAGGGTGCCACTCCCCTCCTACAATGAGCAGTTCTTC

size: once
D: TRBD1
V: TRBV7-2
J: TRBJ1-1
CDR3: CASSLSGGENTEAFF
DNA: TGTGCCAGCAGCTTATCAGGGGGGGAGAACACTGAAGCTTTCTTT

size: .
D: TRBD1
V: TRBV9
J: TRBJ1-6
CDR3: CASSPAGTGGLDSPLHF
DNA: TGTGCCAGCAGCCCAGCCGGGACAGGGGGCTTGGATTCACCCCTCCACTTT

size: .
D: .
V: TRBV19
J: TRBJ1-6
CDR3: CASSISGRGRVSPLHF
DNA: TGTGCCAGTAGTATTTCTGGCAGGGGTAGAGTTTCACCCCTCCACTTT

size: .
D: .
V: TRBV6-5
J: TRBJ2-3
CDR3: CASNPLPGSDTQYF
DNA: TGTGCCAGCAACCCTCTTCCGGGTTCAGATACGCAGTATTTT

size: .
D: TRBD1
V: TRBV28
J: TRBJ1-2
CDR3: CASRTGGYGYTF
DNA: TGTGCCAGCAGGACAGGGGGCTATGGCTACACCTTC

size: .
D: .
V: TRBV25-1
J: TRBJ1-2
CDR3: CASSEFRYGYTF
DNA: TGTGCCAGCAGTGAATTCAGATATGGCTACACCTTC

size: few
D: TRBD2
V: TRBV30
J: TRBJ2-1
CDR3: CAWSLTSGMYNEQFF
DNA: TGTGCCTGGAGTCTGACTAGCGGGATGTACAATGAGCAGTTCTTC

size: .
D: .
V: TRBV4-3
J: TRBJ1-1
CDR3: CASSFRQEAFF
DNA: TGCGCCAGCAGCTTCCGACAGGAAGCTTTCTTT

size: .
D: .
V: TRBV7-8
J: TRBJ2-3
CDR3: CASSLVSSDTQYF
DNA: TGTGCCAGCAGCTTAGTGTCTTCAGATACGCAGTATTTT

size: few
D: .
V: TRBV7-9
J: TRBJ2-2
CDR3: CASSLSGTDGELFF
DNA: TGTGCCAGCTCACTGTCAGGGACGGACGGGGAGCTGTTTTTT

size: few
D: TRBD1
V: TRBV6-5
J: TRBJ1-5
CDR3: CASSQDRGSQPQHF
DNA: TGTGCCAGCAGTCAGGACAGGGGAAGTCAGCCCCAGCATTTT

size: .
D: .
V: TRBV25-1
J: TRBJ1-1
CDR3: CASSESPSGREAFF
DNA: TGTGCCAGCAGTGAATCCCCGTCCGGGCGGGAAGCTTTCTTT